The 3 T cell receptor beta chains below all came from one sample that was sequenced in a study of identical twins. TCRdb reprocessed the 5' RACE reads with MiXCR, giving one entry per CDR3 protein. Of 400,000 to 550,000 distinct CDR3 sequences in the sample, around 15% were seen once. This sample was shared with a second study, whose subject was yellow fever vaccine responses in identical twins.

Sample: CD4+ T cells sorted from blood. These receptors came from a woman aged 18-29 years in good health.

This clonotype occurred once. The CDR3 DNA is TGTGCCAGCAACCCGGGAGTTAGCAATCAGCCCCAGCATTTT. Its protein is CASNPGVSNQPQHF. The rearrangement joins TRBV7-2 to TRBJ1-5; D gene ambiguous. The germline CDR1 and CDR2 sequences are SGHTA and FQGNSA. V lost 7 bases and J lost 0, with 10 bases in between. The CDR3 covers 14 residues.

In this sample, this clonotype turned up a few times. V is TRBV18 and J is TRBJ2-1; the D gene could be TRBD1 or TRBD2 (5 bases each). V gave up 3 bases and J gave up 9 bases, with 15 bases separating them. Germline V lookup: CDR1 KGHSH, CDR2 LQKENI. This CDR3 contains 14 residues. The CDR3 DNA reads TGTGCCAGCTCACCCTGGGGGAGAGGCGCTGAGCAGTTCTTC. Its translation: CASSPWGRGAEQFF.

This clonotype was seen repeatedly, ten times or more. The V call is TRBV13, the J call TRBJ1-6; D may be TRBD1 (6 bases). Deletions cut 1 base from V and 8 bases from J, with 9 bases between. Germline CDR1 is PRHDT and CDR2 is FYEKMQ (reference sequence). CDR3 length: 14 amino acids. CDR3: CASSLAQGDSPLHF. CDR3 bases: TGTGCCAGCAGCTTAGCACAGGGTGATTCACCCCTCCACTTT.